This T cell receptor (beta chain) was captured in a study of T-cell memory formation after mild COVID-19. TCRdb reanalysed the 5' RACE reads using MiXCR and keeps one entry per CDR3 protein. The table shows around 300,000 distinct CDR3 sequences, with roughly 13% occurring only once. V was clipped by 1 base and J by 7 bases, with 14 bases between them. The CDR3 covers 15 residues. From germline, CDR1 is SGHTA and CDR2 FQGNSA. This TCR came from a man between 18 and 29 years old who had mild COVID-19 (a few samples of this study predate the infection). Cell type and time point are not known. The sequenced sample was PBMCs or a T cell subset sorted from them (not recorded which). J is TRBJ1-5 and V is TRBV7-2; D uncertain. The CDR3 DNA sequence: TGTGCCAGCAGCTTAGGGACGCCGAATACGCAGCCCCAGCATTTT. Its protein product is CASSLGTPNTQPQHF.